The source of this TCR beta chain is a study of blood T cell repertoires in COVID-19. Authors' analysis steps: Using reference gene primer amplification, nucleated cell counts were estimated. The protocol was immunoSEQ multiplex PCR, while the TCRdb copy is restricted to in-frame clones and leaves out a portion. V and J calls and clone size are as listed in that table; D and trimming were resolved from the DNA. Among over 150,000 clones listed, more than 85% were seen once. CDR3 length: 15 residues. The V and J ends lost 2 bases and 5 bases, in that order; junction bases with no gene match: 8. Germline-derived CDR1 and CDR2 are SGDLS and YYNGEE.

This clonotype was obtained from a man between 50 and 59 years old with acute or convalescent COVID-19. The sample comprised peripheral blood. The genes are TRBV9 and TRBJ1-2; 8 positions match TRBD1. In nucleotides, the CDR3 is TGTGCCAGCAGCGTTGACGGGACAGGCTTTTATGGCTACACCTTC. Protein: CASSVDGTGFYGYTF.